Below, one TCR beta chain is given with its context. Profiled with immunoSEQ multiplex PCR; TCRdb holds only in-frame clones, not every one. The sample has about 41,000 clones, approximately 94% seen once. Germline V lookup: CDR1 SGDLS, CDR2 YYNGEE. V was cut by 0 bases and J by 5 bases, with 12 bases left in between. CDR3 length: 14 residues. The record originates from a study of control samples from healthy donors and cancer patients. The sample consisted of blood. The chain recombines TRBV9 with TRBJ2-7; D might be TRBD2 (5 bases). The clonotype was recovered from a man aged 55 to 70 in good health. DNA of the CDR3: TGTGCCAGCAGCGTAGGAACTAGTACAAACGAGCAGTACTTC. This codes for CASSVGTSTNEQYF. Full variable domain (remainder filled in from reference TRBV9 and TRBJ2-7): DSGVTQTPKHLITATGQRVTLRCSPRSGDLSVYWYQQSLDQGLQFLIQYYNGEERAKGNILERFSAQQFPDLHSELNLSSLELGDSALYFCASSVGTSTNEQYFGPGTRLTVT.